The 12 T cell receptor beta chains in this list originate from one sample, sequenced in a study of blood T cell repertoires in COVID-19. Method: immunoSEQ multiplex PCR; TCRdb's copy keeps in-frame clones and lacks some. The sample includes over 100,000 clones, around 88% of them seen just once. The sequenced sample consisted of peripheral blood. Receptor source: a man aged 45-65 years with acute or convalescent COVID-19.

The chain employs TRBV10-3 and TRBJ1-4, with a tentative D call TRBD1 (6 bases). The germline V and J ends were trimmed by 2 bases and 3 bases, with 13 bases remaining between them. Germline V CDR1 and CDR2: ENHRY, SYGVKD. The CDR3 has 16 residues. The CDR3 spells CAISEPDRMPNEKLFF. Written as DNA, the CDR3 is TGTGCCATCAGTGAGCCAGACAGGATGCCTAATGAAAAACTGTTTTTT.

The V call is TRBV19, the J call TRBJ2-1; weak D call: TRBD1 (6 bases). V was cut by 1 base and J by 9 bases, with 13 bases left in between. The CDR3 is made up of 14 amino acids. The germline gives CDR1 LNHDA, CDR2 SQIVND (reference sequence). The CDR3 here is CASSIAAGDGEQFF. In nucleotides, the CDR3 is TGTGCCAGTAGTATAGCGGCAGGGGACGGTGAGCAGTTCTTC.

The rearrangement joins TRBV19 to TRBJ1-5, with a tentative D call TRBD1 (5 bases). CDR1 is LNHDA and CDR2 is SQIVND in the germline V gene (reference sequence). Trimming pared 2 bases from V and 2 bases from J, leaving 25 bases between. This CDR3 spans 20 amino acids. In DNA, the CDR3 is TGTGCCAGTAGTATAACCCTCGGAGGTCGCGGGACTAGCGGCAATCAGCCCCAGCATTTT. This codes for CASSITLGGRGTSGNQPQHF.

The rearrangement links TRBV21-1 to TRBJ2-7; the table assigns TRBD2, which was not confirmed against the DNA. TRBV21-1 is described as a pseudogene. The CDR3 runs 14 residues. CDR3 loop: CASSKGGLLYEQYF. The CDR3 nucleotides are TGTGCCAGCAGCAAAGGAGGACTGCTATACGAGCAGTACTTC.

V and J are TRBV5-4 and TRBJ2-5; no reliable D call. The V end was cut by 3 bases, the J end by 4 bases, with 4 bases between. The CDR3 has 11 residues. The germline gives CDR1 SGHNT, CDR2 YYREEE (reference sequence). For the CDR3, the DNA is TGTGCCAGCAGCTCCGGAGAGACCCAGTACTTC. It yields the protein CASSSGETQYF.

J is TRBJ1-4 and V is TRBV18; 7 bases line up with TRBD1. V lost 5 bases, J lost 0 bases, and 6 bases stayed unmatched. Germline CDR1 reads KGHSH; CDR2 reads LQKENI. The length of the CDR3 is 16 residues. The CDR3 sequence: CASSTTGLSTNEKLFF. The CDR3 nucleotides are TGTGCCAGCTCAACGACAGGGCTATCAACTAATGAAAAACTGTTTTTT.

The J gene is TRBJ1-2, the V gene TRBV19, with a possible D match to TRBD1 (6 bases). The CDR3 extends over 16 amino acids. Trimming removed 2 bases at V and 5 bases at J, with 18 bases between. Looked up from germline, CDR1 is LNHDA and CDR2 is SQIVND (reference sequence). As DNA, the CDR3 is TGTGCCAGTAGTATAAGCCCAGGACAGATCTTTTATGGCTACACCTTC. This codes for CASSISPGQIFYGYTF.

This chain uses TRBV6-6 with TRBJ2-5, with 9 bases that match TRBD1. V dropped 5 bases and J dropped 2; count of bases not matched to a gene: 6. Germline V gene data show CDR1 as MNHNY and CDR2 as SVGAGI (reference sequence). The CDR3 covers 15 residues. The CDR3 DNA is TGTGCCAGCAGTGCGCCGGGACAGGGACAAGAGACCCAGTACTTC. This encodes CASSAPGQGQETQYF.

This clone has only one observation. The rearrangement links TRBV19 to TRBJ1-2, with a tentative D call TRBD1 (5 bases). This CDR3 spans 14 amino acids. In germline, CDR1 is LNHDA, CDR2 SQIVND (reference sequence). Trimming took off 0 bases at V and 8 bases at J, with 13 bases between the two ends. Written as DNA, the CDR3 is TGTGCCAGTAGTATAGAGGAGGGGACGGGCGGCTACACCTTC. Translation gives CASSIEEGTGGYTF.

The gene calls are TRBV11-2 and TRBJ1-6, with TRBD1 as a possible D gene (6 bases). Trimming left V 5 bases short and J 7 bases short, with 15 bases between. The CDR3 length is 15 residues. Germline CDR1 reads SGHAT; CDR2 reads FQNNGV. The CDR3 loop reads CASSRLSGGNSPLHF. In DNA, the CDR3 is TGTGCCAGCAGCCGGCTCTCGGGGGGCAATTCACCCCTCCACTTT.

This clone appeared a single time. The rearrangement links TRBV7-9 to TRBJ1-2; TRBD1 agrees at 7 bases. The CDR3 length is 14 residues. CDR1 and CDR2 from the germline V gene are SEHNR and FQNEAQ (reference sequence). V shed 4 bases and J 6 bases; nucleotides not matched to a gene: 8. The CDR3 DNA is TGTGCCAGCAGCTACCCGGACAGGCCAAATGGCTACACCTTC. Its protein product is CASSYPDRPNGYTF.

J is TRBJ2-3 and V is TRBV11-1, with D maybe TRBD2 (6 bases). The CDR3 runs to 15 residues. With 5 bases removed from V and 2 bases from J, the gap between germline ends came to 14 bases. Germline CDR1 is SGHAT and CDR2 is FQDESV (reference sequence). CDR3 sequence: CASSPGTPATDTQYF. Written as DNA, the CDR3 is TGTGCCAGCAGCCCTGGGACTCCAGCCACAGATACGCAGTATTTT.